This T cell receptor (beta chain) was found in a study of PD-L1 blockade in urothelial cancer. As for the study in general: Atezolizumab therapy began for patients in the mid-2010s, dosed at 1,200 mg intravenously every 3 weeks.

The time point is: peripheral blood 6 weeks after treatment start. The CDR3 is 15 residues long. V was pared by 3 bases and J by 4 bases, with 7 bases of the junction left unmatched. Germline V gives CDR1 SGHTA, CDR2 FQGNSA. The table came from immunoSEQ multiplex PCR; TCRdb's copy has only in-frame clones and leaves some out. In the table there are more than 40,000 clones, around 82% of which are singletons. The origin of this receptor is a man aged 55 to 69 with urothelial cancer. The chain joins TRBV7-2 to TRBJ2-5; TRBD1 aligns across 8 bases. The sample was PBMCs, taken around atezolizumab (anti-PD-L1) treatment. Here the CDR3 reads CASSLTGARLETQYF. CDR3 DNA: TGTGCCAGCAGCTTGACAGGGGCCAGGTTAGAGACCCAGTACTTC.